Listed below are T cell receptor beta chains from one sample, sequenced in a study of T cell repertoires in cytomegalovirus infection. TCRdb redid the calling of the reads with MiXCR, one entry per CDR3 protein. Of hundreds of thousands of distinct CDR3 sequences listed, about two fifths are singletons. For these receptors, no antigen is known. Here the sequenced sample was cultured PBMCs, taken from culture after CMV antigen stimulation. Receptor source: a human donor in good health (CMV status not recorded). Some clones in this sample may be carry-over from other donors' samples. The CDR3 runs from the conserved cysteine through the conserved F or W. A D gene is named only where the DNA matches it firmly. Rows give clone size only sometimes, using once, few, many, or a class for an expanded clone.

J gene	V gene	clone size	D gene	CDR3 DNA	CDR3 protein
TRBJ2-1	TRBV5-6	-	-	TGTGCCAGCAGCTTTTTGCCCCCCCGGGTTGGGTATGAGCAGTTCTTC	CASSFLPPRVGYEQFF
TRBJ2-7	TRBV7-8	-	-	TGTGCCAGCAGCTTTATAACGGGACCCTACTACGAGCAGTACTTC	CASSFITGPYYEQYF
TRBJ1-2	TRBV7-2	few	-	TGTGCCAGCAGCACCCCCACAGGGATGGGTGGCTACACCTTC	CASSTPTGMGGYTF
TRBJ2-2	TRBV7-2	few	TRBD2	TGTGCCAGCAGCCTTAGCGGGGGGGAACGGGGCGGGGAGCTGTTTTTT	CASSLSGGERGGELFF
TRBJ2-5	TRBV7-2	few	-	TGTGCCAGCAGCCCCCCTGGAGGAAAAGAGACCCAGTACTTC	CASSPPGGKETQYF
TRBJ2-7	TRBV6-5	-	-	TGTGCCAGCAGTCGCGCGGGCGATTCCTACGAGCAGTACTTC	CASSRAGDSYEQYF
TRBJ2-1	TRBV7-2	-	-	TGTGCCAGCAGCTTGGACTTATCCGGGACTCCTTTATTCTCTTGGTTCTTC	CASSLDLSGTPLFSWFF
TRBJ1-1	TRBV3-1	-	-	TGTGCCAGCAGCCAAGGGCTACCGAACACTGAAGCTTTCTTT	CASSQGLPNTEAFF
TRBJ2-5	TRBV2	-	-	TGTGCCAGCAGCGCGCCGGGACTGCATCTGGAGACCCAGTACTTC	CASSAPGLHLETQYF
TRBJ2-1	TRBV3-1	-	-	TGTGCCAGCAGCCATTTAAGGGGTGGGCAGTTCTTC	CASSHLRGGQFF
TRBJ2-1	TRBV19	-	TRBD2	TGTGCCAGTAGTATAGATTTCACTAGCGGGGCTAATGAGCAGTTCTTC	CASSIDFTSGANEQFF
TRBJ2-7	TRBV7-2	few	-	TGTGCCAGCAGCTTAAGGTTTTTAGGCGAGCAGTACTTC	CASSLRFLGEQYF
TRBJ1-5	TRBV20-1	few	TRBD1	TGCAGTGCTGGGGACAGGGATCCGTATCAGCCCCAGCATTTT	CSAGDRDPYQPQHF
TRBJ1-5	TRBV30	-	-	TGTGCCTGGAGTGTGGTGGGCTGGTGGCCCCAGCATTTT	CAWSVVGWWPQHF
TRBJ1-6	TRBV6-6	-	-	TGTGCCAGCAGTGATAACAGGGCGGATTCACCCCTCCACTTT	CASSDNRADSPLHF
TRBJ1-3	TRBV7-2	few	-	TGTGCCACCGGACAGAACTCTGGAAACACCATATATTTT	CATGQNSGNTIYF
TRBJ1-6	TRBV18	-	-	TGTGCCAGCTCACCAGCGACGGACAGAGATTCACCCCTCCACTTT	CASSPATDRDSPLHF
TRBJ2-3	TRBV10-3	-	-	TGTGCCATCAGTGTGGCTACCGAAGATACGCAGTATTTT	CAISVATEDTQYF
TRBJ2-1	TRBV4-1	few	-	TGCGCCAGCAGCCAAGATTTTGGGAGCCATGAGCAGTTCTTC	CASSQDFGSHEQFF
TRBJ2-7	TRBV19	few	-	TGTGCCAGTAGCACCGGTGGATCCCTCGCCGAGCAGTACTTC	CASSTGGSLAEQYF
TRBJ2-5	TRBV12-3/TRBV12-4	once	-	TGTGCCAGCAGAACACAGGGATGGGAGACCCAGTACTTC	CASRTQGWETQYF
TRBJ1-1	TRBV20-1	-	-	TGCAGTGCTAGACCGCAGATATCAATGAACACTGAAGCTTTCTTT	CSARPQISMNTEAFF
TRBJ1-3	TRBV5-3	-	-	TGTGCCAGCAGCCAGACCGGTGGGAACACCATATATTTT	CASSQTGGNTIYF
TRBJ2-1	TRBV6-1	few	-	TGTGCCACCACGACAGCATACAATGAGCAGTTCTTC	CATTTAYNEQFF
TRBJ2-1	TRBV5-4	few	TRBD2	TGTGCCAGCAGCTCCCGAATAGCGGGGGACAATGAGCAGTTCTTC	CASSSRIAGDNEQFF
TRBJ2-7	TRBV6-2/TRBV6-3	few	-	TGTGCCAGCAGTCGATACTACGAGCAGTACTTC	CASSRYYEQYF
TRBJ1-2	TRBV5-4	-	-	TGTGCCAGCAGAACCTCGCCTAACTATGGCTACACCTTC	CASRTSPNYGYTF
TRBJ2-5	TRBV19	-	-	TGTGCCAGTAGTCAGGACGGACAAGAGACCCAGTACTTC	CASSQDGQETQYF
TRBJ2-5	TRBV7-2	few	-	TGTGCCAGCAGCTTAGACAGGGCTATCGAGACCCAGTACTTC	CASSLDRAIETQYF
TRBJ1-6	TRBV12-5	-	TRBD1	TGTGCTAGTGGCAGGGGGCCTGATTCACCCCTCCACTTT	CASGRGPDSPLHF
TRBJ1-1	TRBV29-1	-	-	TGCAGCGTGAGGGACACCCGGGGAACTGAAGCTTTCTTT	CSVRDTRGTEAFF
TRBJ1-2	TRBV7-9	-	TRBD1	TGTGCCAGCAGCTCCGGGACAGGTTCTAACTATGGCTACACCTTC	CASSSGTGSNYGYTF
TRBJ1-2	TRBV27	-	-	TGTGCCAGCAGGGATCCGATGTATGGCTACACCTTC	CASRDPMYGYTF
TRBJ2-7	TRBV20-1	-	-	TGCAGTGGGCAGACAACCCTATCCTACGAGCAGTACTTC	CSGQTTLSYEQYF
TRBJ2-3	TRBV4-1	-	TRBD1	TGCGCCAGCAGCCAAGAGGCAGGGGGTCTGACAGATACGCAGTATTTT	CASSQEAGGLTDTQYF
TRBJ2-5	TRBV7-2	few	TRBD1	TGTGCCAGCAGCCTTTCTACAGGGACAGGGGGGACCCAGTACTTC	CASSLSTGTGGTQYF
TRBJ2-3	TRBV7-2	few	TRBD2	TGTGCCAGCAGCCCCTGGGAGGGCCAAGGCACAGATACGCAGTATTTT	CASSPWEGQGTDTQYF
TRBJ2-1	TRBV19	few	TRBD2	TGTGCCAGTAGACCTACGGGGGGGCAGGGGTACAATGAGCAGTTCTTC	CASRPTGGQGYNEQFF
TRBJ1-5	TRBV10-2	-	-	TGCGCCAGCAACTCGCAGGGGCCCAAAGATCCCCAGCATTTT	CASNSQGPKDPQHF
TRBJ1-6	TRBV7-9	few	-	TGTGCCAGCAGCTTAGCTAGTAGGGGGTTAAATTCACCCCTCCACTTT	CASSLASRGLNSPLHF
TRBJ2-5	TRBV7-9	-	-	TGTGCCAGCGGCCTAAGGGTTGTGAACGGCGAGACCCAGTACTTC	CASGLRVVNGETQYF
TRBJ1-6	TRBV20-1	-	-	TGCAGTGCTAGGCAGAATTTGAATTCACCCCTCCACTTT	CSARQNLNSPLHF
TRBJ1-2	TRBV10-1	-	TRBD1	TGCGCCAGCAGTAACAGGGGGCGTAATGGCTACACCTTC	CASSNRGRNGYTF
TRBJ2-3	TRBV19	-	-	TGTGCCAGTAGTATAGGAGAGGCTACGCAGTATTTT	CASSIGEATQYF
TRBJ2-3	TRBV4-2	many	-	TGTGCCAGCAGCCAAGATCAAATAGATACGCAGTATTTT	CASSQDQIDTQYF
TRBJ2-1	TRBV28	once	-	TGTGCCAGCGGGACTCCGGGGCAAGAGCAGTTCTTC	CASGTPGQEQFF
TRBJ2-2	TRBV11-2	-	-	TGTGCCAGCAGCCGAGATAACTCAGGCGGGACCGGGGAGCTGTTTTTT	CASSRDNSGGTGELFF
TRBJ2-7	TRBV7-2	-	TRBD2	TGTGCCAGCAGGGACGGGACTAGCGGGATCTACGAGCAGTACTTC	CASRDGTSGIYEQYF
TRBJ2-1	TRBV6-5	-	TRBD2	TGTGCCAGCAGTTTCACCCCCCCCAGACTAGCGGGAGGGCGCTATGAGCAGTTCTTC	CASSFTPPRLAGGRYEQFF
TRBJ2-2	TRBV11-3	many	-	TGTGCCAGCAGCTCAGGGGGGAAAGGGACCGGGGAGCTGTTTTTT	CASSSGGKGTGELFF
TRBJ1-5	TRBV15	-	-	TGTGCCACCAGCAGGGACGCCGGGCGAGGGCAGCCCCAGCATTTT	CATSRDAGRGQPQHF